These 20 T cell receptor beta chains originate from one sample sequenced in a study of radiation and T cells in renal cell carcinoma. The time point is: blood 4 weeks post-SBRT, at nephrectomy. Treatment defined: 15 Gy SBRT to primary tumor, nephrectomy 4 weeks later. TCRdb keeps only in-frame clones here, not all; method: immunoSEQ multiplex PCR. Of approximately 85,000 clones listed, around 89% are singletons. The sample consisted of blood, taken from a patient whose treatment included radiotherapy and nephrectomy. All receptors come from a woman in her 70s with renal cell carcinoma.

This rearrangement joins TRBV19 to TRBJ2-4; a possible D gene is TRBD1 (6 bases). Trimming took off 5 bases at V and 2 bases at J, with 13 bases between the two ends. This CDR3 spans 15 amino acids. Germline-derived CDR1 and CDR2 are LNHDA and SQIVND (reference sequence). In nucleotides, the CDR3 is TGTGCCAGTAGTCAACAGGGTACTTCCAAAAACATTCAGTACTTC. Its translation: CASSQQGTSKNIQYF.

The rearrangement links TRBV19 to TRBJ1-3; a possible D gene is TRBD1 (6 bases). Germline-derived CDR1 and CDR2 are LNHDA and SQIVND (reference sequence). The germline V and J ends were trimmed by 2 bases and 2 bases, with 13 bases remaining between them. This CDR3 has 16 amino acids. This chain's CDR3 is CASSIKQGGTGNTIYF. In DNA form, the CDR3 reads TGTGCCAGTAGTATAAAACAGGGAGGAACTGGAAACACCATATATTTT.

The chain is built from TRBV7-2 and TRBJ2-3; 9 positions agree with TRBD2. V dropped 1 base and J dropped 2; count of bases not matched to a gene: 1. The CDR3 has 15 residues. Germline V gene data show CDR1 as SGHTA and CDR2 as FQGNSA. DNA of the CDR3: TGTGCCAGCAGCTTAGTAGCGGGAGCCACAGATACGCAGTATTTT. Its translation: CASSLVAGATDTQYF. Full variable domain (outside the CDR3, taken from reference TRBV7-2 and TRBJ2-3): GAGVSQSPSNKVTEKGKDVELRCDPISGHTALYWYRQSLGQGLEFLIYFQGNSAPDKSGLPSDRFSAERTGGSVSTLTIQRTQQEDSAVYLCASSLVAGATDTQYFGPGTRLTVL.

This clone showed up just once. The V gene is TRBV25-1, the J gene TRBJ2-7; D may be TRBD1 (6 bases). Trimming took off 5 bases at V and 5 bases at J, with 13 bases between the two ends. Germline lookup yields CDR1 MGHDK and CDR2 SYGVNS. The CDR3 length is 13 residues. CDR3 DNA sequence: TGTGCCAGCAGTTCACAGGGTATCAACGAGCAGTACTTC. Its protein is CASSSQGINEQYF.

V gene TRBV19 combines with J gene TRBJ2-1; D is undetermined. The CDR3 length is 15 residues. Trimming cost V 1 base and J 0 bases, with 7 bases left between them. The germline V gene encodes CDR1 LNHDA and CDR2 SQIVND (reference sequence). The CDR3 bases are TGTGCCAGTAGTATAGGAACCGGCTCCTACAATGAGCAGTTCTTC. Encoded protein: CASSIGTGSYNEQFF.

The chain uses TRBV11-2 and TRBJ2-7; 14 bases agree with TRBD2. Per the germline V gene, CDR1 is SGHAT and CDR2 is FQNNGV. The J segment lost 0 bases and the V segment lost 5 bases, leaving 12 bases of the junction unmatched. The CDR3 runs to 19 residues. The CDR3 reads CASSGLGLAGAQSSYEQYF. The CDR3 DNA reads TGTGCCAGCAGCGGGCTGGGACTAGCGGGGGCCCAGAGCTCCTACGAGCAGTACTTC.

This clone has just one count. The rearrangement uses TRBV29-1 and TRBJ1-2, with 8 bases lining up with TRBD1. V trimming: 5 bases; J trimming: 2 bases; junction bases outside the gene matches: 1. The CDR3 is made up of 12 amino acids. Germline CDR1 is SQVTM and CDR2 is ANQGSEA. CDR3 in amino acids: CSVWTGNYGYTF. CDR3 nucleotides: TGCAGCGTTTGGACAGGGAACTATGGCTACACCTTC.

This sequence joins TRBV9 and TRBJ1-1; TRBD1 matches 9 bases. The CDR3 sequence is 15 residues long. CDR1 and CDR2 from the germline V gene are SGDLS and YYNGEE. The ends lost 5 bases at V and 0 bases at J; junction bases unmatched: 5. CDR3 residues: CASRAGTGLNTEAFF. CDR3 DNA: TGTGCCAGCAGAGCCGGGACAGGGCTGAACACTGAAGCTTTCTTT.

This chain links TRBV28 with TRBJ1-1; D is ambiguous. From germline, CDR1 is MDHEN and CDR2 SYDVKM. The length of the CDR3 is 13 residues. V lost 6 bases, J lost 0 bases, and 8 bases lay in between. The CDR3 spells CASSLGLNTEAFF. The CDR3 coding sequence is TGTGCCAGCAGCCTTGGTCTGAACACTGAAGCTTTCTTT.

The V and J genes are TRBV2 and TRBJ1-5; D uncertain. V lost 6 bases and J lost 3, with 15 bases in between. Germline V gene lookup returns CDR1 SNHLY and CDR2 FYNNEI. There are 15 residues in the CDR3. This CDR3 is CASRETEGSNQPQHF. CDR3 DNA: TGTGCCAGCAGGGAAACTGAGGGTTCCAATCAGCCCCAGCATTTT.

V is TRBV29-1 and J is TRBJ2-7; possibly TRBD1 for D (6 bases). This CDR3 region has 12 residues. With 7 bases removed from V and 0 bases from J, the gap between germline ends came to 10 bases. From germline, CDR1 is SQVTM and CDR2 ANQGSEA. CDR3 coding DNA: TGCAGCGCACGACAGGACTCCTACGAGCAGTACTTC. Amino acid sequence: CSARQDSYEQYF.

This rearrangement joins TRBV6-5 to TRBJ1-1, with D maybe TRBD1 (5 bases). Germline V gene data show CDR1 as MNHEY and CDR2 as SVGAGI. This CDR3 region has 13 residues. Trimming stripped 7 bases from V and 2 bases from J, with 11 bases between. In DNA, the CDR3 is TGTGCCAGCACCAGGGCTTTAAACACTGAAGCTTTCTTT. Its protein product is CASTRALNTEAFF.

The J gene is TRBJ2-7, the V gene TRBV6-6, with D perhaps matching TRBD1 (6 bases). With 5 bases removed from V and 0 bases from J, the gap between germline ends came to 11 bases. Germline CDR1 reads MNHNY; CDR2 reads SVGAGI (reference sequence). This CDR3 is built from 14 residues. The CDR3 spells CASSSWTVSYEQYF. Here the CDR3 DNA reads TGTGCCAGCAGTAGCTGGACAGTCTCCTACGAGCAGTACTTC.

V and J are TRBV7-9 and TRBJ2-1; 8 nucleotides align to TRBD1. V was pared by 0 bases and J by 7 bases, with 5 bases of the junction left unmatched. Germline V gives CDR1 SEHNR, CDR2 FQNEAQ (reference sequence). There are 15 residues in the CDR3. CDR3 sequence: CASSLAQGARNEQFF. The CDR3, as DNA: TGTGCCAGCAGCTTAGCGCAGGGGGCAAGGAATGAGCAGTTCTTC.

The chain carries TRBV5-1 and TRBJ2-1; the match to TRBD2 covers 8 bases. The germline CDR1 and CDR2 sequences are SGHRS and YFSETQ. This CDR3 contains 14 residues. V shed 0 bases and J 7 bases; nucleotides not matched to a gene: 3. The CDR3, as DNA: TGCGCCAGCAGCTTGGAGGCTAGCGGGAATGAGCAGTTCTTC. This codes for CASSLEASGNEQFF.

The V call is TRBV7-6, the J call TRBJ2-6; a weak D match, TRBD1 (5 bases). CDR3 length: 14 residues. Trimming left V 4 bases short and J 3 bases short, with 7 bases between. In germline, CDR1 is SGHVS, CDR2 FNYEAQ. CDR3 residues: CASSSGYGANVLTF. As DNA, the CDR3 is TGTGCCAGCAGCTCAGGGTATGGGGCCAACGTCCTGACTTTC. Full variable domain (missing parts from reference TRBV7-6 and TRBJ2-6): GAGVSQSPRYKVTKRGQDVALRCDPISGHVSLYWYRQALGQGPEFLTYFNYEAQQDKSGLPNDRFSAERPEGSISTLTIQRTEQRDSAMYRCASSSGYGANVLTFGAGSRLTVL.

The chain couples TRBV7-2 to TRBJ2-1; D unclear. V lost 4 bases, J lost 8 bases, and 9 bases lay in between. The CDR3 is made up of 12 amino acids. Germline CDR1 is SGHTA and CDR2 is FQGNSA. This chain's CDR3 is CASSSSWDEQFF. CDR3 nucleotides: TGTGCCAGCAGCTCCTCGTGGGATGAGCAGTTCTTC.

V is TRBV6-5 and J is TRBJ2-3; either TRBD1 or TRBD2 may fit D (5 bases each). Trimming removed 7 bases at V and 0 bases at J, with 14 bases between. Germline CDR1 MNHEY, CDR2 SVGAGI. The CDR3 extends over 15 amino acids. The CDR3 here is CASIREGQSTDTQYF. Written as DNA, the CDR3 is TGTGCCAGCATCAGAGAGGGGCAAAGCACAGATACGCAGTATTTT.

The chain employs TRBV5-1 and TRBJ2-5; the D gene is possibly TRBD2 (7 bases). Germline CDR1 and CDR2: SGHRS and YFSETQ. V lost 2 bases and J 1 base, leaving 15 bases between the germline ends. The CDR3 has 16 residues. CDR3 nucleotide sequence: TGCGCCAGCAGCTTAGCGGCGGGGGCCTTCCAAGAGACCCAGTACTTC. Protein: CASSLAAGAFQETQYF.

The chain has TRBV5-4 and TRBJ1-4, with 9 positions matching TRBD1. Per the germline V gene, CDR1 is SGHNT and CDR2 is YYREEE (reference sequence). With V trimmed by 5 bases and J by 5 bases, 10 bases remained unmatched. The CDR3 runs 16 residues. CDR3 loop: CASSPKQGAVNEKLFF. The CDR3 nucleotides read TGTGCCAGCAGTCCTAAACAGGGGGCGGTCAATGAAAAACTGTTTTTT.